This TCR beta chain came from a study of T cell clones after liver transplantation. Study-level information: TCRbeta sequencing after a pre-transplant mixed lymphocyte reaction identified graft-donor-reactive clones, later tracked in post-transplant blood. Three of eight recipients were HCV-positive; others had non-autoimmune, non-viral indications.

The germline CDR1 and CDR2 sequences are LGHNA and YSLEER. CDR3 length: 13 residues. V was cut by 0 bases and J by 2 bases, with 4 bases left in between. Assay used: immunoSEQ multiplex PCR; TCRdb lists only in-frame clones, some missing. The sample shows 75,000 to 100,000 clones, about 82% of them seen only once. This clone showed up just once. Sample: CD4+ T cells from blood, taken approximately 3.5 years after liver transplant. The chain uses TRBV4-3 and TRBJ2-5; D gene unclear. This TCR was recovered from a human patient who received a liver transplant. The T cells may partly be graft donor cells. The CDR3 region is CASSQDQQETQYF. CDR3 nucleotides: TGCGCCAGCAGCCAAGACCAGCAAGAGACCCAGTACTTC.